Sequencing of this TCR beta chain was carried out in a study of blood T cell repertoires in COVID-19. Study-wide background: T cells, B-cell-depleted T cells, or PBMCs supplied cDNA or gDNA.

Germline CDR1 and CDR2: MNHEY and SVGAGI. V gave up 8 bases and J gave up 5 bases, with 15 bases separating them. This CDR3 is 13 amino acids long. The method was immunoSEQ multiplex PCR; TCRdb's version includes in-frame clones alone and lacks a portion of them. The table includes 120,000 to 150,000 clones, approximately 89% detected once. This clone was seen just once. This rearrangement joins TRBV6-5 to TRBJ1-1, with D perhaps TRBD1 (5 bases). This clonotype originated in a human donor in a cohort sampled during active COVID-19. The sample taken for sequencing was peripheral blood. CDR3 in amino acids: CASRRGSETEAFF. CDR3 nucleotides: TGTGCCAGCCGAAGGGGTTCGGAGACTGAAGCTTTCTTT.